A single sample is the source of the 11 T cell receptor beta chains below, sequenced in a study of T cell changes during pregnancy in multiple sclerosis. Sequencing was performed with immunoSEQ multiplex PCR; in TCRdb, only in-frame clones are kept and a portion is missing. The table has around 70,000 clones, under 95% seen once. This specimen consisted of peripheral blood, obtained in the third trimester of pregnancy. These receptors all come from a female donor with multiple sclerosis, enrolled in a pregnancy study.

The chain couples TRBV5-1 to TRBJ1-6; D is undetermined. CDR1 and CDR2 (germline): SGHRS, YFSETQ. The CDR3 spans 15 residues. V lost 2 bases to trimming and J lost 8 bases, with 14 bases between them. This CDR3 is CASSFRPLQDSPLHF. The CDR3 DNA reads as TGCGCCAGCAGCTTTCGACCCCTCCAGGATTCACCCCTCCACTTT.

In its sample, this clone was seen many times. This chain connects TRBV6-1 to TRBJ2-2, with D possibly matching TRBD1 (5 bases). The CDR3 loop spans 11 amino acids. Trimming stripped 4 bases from V and 12 bases from J, with 9 bases between. The germline V gene encodes CDR1 MNHNS and CDR2 SASEGT. CDR3 region: CASSVGVKLFF. The CDR3 nucleotides read TGTGCCAGCAGTGTAGGGGTGAAGCTGTTTTTT.

Comments on this clone: A junction end diverges from the germline sequence, so it may reflect a read error. V gene TRBV7-2 combines with J gene TRBJ2-7; 13 nucleotides match TRBD2. The CDR3 loop spans 13 amino acids. Germline CDR1 reads SGHTA; CDR2 reads FQGNSA. Here the CDR3 DNA reads TGTGCCAGCAGCCTACTAGCGGGGGGGCGGATGGACTTC. Translated, it gives CASSLLAGGRMDF.

V and J are TRBV7-9 and TRBJ2-3, with D perhaps TRBD2 (6 bases). CDR3 length equals 13 residues. With 5 bases removed from V and 6 bases from J, the gap between germline ends came to 12 bases. Germline CDR1 SEHNR, CDR2 FQNEAQ (reference sequence). The CDR3 bases are TGTGCCAGCAGCAGGGTTGCGGGGGATACGCAGTATTTT. Its protein is CASSRVAGDTQYF.

This chain uses TRBV27 with TRBJ2-7; a weak D match, TRBD1 (6 bases). Between the trimmed V and J ends, which lost 1 base and 2 bases, there was a span of 15 bases. Germline V gene sequence: CDR1 MNHEY, CDR2 SMNVEV (reference sequence). The CDR3 extends over 16 amino acids. Here the CDR3 DNA reads TGTGCCAGCAGTTTATTTGGACAGCCCAGCCCCTACGAGCAGTACTTC. This encodes CASSLFGQPSPYEQYF.

The chain uses TRBV5-1 and TRBJ1-2, with 7 bases aligning to TRBD1. Germline trimming cut 1 base from V and 6 bases from J; bases unmatched to any gene: 6. This CDR3 spans 14 amino acids. Germline CDR1 is SGHRS and CDR2 is YFSETQ. The chain's CDR3 is CASSLTGAEDGYTF. The CDR3 DNA reads as TGCGCCAGCAGCTTGACAGGGGCGGAAGATGGCTACACCTTC.

This rearrangement joins TRBV5-1 to TRBJ2-5; TRBD1 aligns across 8 bases. Trimming at V came to 2 bases and at J to 1 base, leaving 1 base not matched to a gene. The CDR3 contains 14 residues. Germline-derived CDR1 and CDR2 are SGHRS and YFSETQ. The DNA of the CDR3 is TGCGCCAGCAGCTTACAGGGGGTCCAAGAGACCCAGTACTTC. This codes for CASSLQGVQETQYF.

V and J are TRBV30 and TRBJ1-1; 9 bases match TRBD1. Trimming took 3 bases from V and 5 from J; bases not matched to a gene: 7. Germline lookup yields CDR1 GTSNPN and CDR2 SVGIG (reference sequence). The CDR3 has 14 amino acids. CDR3 nucleotides: TGTGCCTGGAGCGCCTGGGACAGGGAAACTGAAGCTTTCTTT. It specifies CAWSAWDRETEAFF. Full variable domain (missing parts from reference TRBV30 and TRBJ1-1): SQTIHQWPATLVQPVGSPLSLECTVEGTSNPNLYWYRQAAGRGLQLLFYSVGIGQISSEVPQNLSASRPQDRQFILSSKKLLLSDSGFYLCAWSAWDRETEAFFGQGTRLTVV.

The chain recombines TRBV27 with TRBJ2-7; D is possibly TRBD2 (6 bases). V lost 2 bases to trimming and J lost 1 base, with 12 bases between them. The CDR3 extends over 15 amino acids. Germline V lookup: CDR1 MNHEY, CDR2 SMNVEV (reference sequence). For the CDR3, the DNA is TGTGCCAGCAGTTTACGAGCAGGGAGGTCCTACGAGCAGTACTTC. This codes for CASSLRAGRSYEQYF.

The rearrangement uses TRBV7-3 and TRBJ1-1, with 7 bases matching TRBD1. Germline CDR1 and CDR2: SGHTA and FQGTGA. This CDR3 spans 15 amino acids. Trimming at V came to 4 bases and at J to 4 bases, leaving 9 bases not matched to a gene. The CDR3 DNA follows: TGTGCCAGCAGCTCCCGGACAGGAGGGTTCACTGAAGCTTTCTTT. It specifies CASSSRTGGFTEAFF.

The genes are TRBV30 and TRBJ1-5; no clear D gene. The CDR3 has 13 amino acids. Deletions cut 0 bases from V and 7 bases from J, with 10 bases between. Germline-derived CDR1 and CDR2 are GTSNPN and SVGIG (reference sequence). CDR3 region: CAWSVGRFQPQHF. The CDR3, as DNA: TGTGCCTGGAGTGTAGGCAGGTTCCAGCCCCAGCATTTT.